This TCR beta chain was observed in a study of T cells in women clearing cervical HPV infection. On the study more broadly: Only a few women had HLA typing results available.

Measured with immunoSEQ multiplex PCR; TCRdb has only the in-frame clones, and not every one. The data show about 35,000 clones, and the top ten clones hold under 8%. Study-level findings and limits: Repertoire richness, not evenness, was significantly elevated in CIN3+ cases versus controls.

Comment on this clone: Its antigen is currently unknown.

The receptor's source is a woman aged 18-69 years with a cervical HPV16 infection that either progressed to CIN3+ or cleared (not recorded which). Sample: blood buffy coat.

This chain's CDR3 is CASSLGFLGETQYF. CDR3 bases read: TGTGCCAGCAGCTTAGGGTTTTTAGGGGAGACC. This rearrangement joins TRBV7-2 to TRBJ2-5; D unresolved. The read gets to within 3 residues of the CDR3 end, and the germline J gene fills in the rest. With 1 base removed from V and 5 bases from J, the gap between germline ends came to 11 bases. Looked up from germline, CDR1 is SGHTA and CDR2 is FQGNSA. The CDR3 consists of 14 residues.